This T cell receptor (beta chain) was sequenced for a study of regulatory T cells in long-lasting Graves disease (dated by TCRdb to about 2021). Background on the whole study: Patients with newly diagnosed Graves' disease had been on antithyroid drugs for under 3 months. A total of roughly 35 samples were covered by TCR sequencing, comprising roughly 13 persistent and approximately 20 newly diagnosed Graves' disease patients. The study took place in China and was registered as a clinical trial. Persistent Graves' disease patients were compared with newly diagnosed Graves' disease patients by peripheral blood TCR sequencing and RNA sequencing.

Overall study outcomes, separate from this receptor: Sequencing and analysis were restricted to the TCR beta chain. Preferential use of TRBV28, TRBJ1-2 and TRBJ2-5 was observed in persistent disease, whereas TRBV20-1 and TRBJ2-1 were favored in newly diagnosed disease. Persistent Graves' disease patients showed lower TCR Shannon entropy and fewer highly expanded clones than newly diagnosed patients, suggesting clonal expansion. The small sample size was acknowledged by the authors as a limitation that may reduce accuracy. Peripheral blood alone was examined, since thyroid tissue, which constituted the primary lesion, could not be accessed. Patients with persistent disease shared more public clonotypes (around 2,500) than newly diagnosed patients did (more than 900).

CDR1 and CDR2, per the germline V gene, are MNHNS and SASEGT. V and J are trimmed by 4 bases and 8 bases, and the gene matches miss 16 bases of the junction. The CDR3 measures 16 amino acids from cysteine to phenylalanine. Only the CDR3 DNA is retained, 48 bases long and in frame from the first base. What the time point label conveys for this sample: newly diagnosed GD, antithyroid drugs for less than 3 months. For both TCR sequencing and RNA sequencing, RNA was extracted from PBMCs using TRIzol. The diagnosis of Graves' disease followed American Thyroid Association guidelines. Patients for the study were recruited at an endocrinology department in Xi'an, China. Each patient gave 7.5 to 10 milliliters of peripheral blood, collected in an EDTA anticoagulant tube. Ficoll Paque Plus density gradient separation was used to isolate PBMCs, and no additional T cell sorting was done. An Agilent 2100 Bioanalyzer and agarose gel were used to check RNA quality, and a NanoDrop 2000 was used to measure RNA concentration.

Library preparation was by multiplex PCR. The reads were generated on an Illumina HiSeq 4000. iRepertoire HTBI primers and Arm-PCR amplification of CDR3 regions were used to construct TCR beta libraries. Gel purification was performed on PCR products prior to sequencing. As for the original processing: Gene usage analysis of CDR3 amino acid clonotypes relied on the roughly 64 TRBV and fewer than 15 TRBJ segments identified across samples. Filtered high-quality paired reads were merged into contigs using COPE and FqMerger. BLAST was used to align contigs to IMGT TRBV, TRBD and TRBJ reference genes, and CDR3 was defined according to IMGT. Clonotypes above 0.1% frequency were classified as highly expanded clones. Shannon entropy served as the measure of repertoire diversity, while the Gini coefficient captured V-J evenness. Clonotypes shared by more than one individual were considered public. Clones were called with MiXCR by TCRdb after fastp trimmed the public reads at Q25, and only in-frame beta chains were retained. Every CDR3 protein is listed once, alongside the most common genes and DNA of its rows. TCRdb assigned the V and J calls; the authors' analysis was not used. The sample includes hundreds of thousands of distinct CDR3 sequences, with around 12% observed a single time. The top ten constitute approximately 9% of the sample.

With regard to this clonotype: Its recognized antigen is unknown. Per-base quality was not reported, and no clone a single base away is much larger than it.

Separately, the same data were catalogued under a study of T cells in Graves' hyperthyroidism and ophthalmopathy. The second publication reports: Stable Graves' hyperthyroidism was defined as no progression to ophthalmopathy during 18 months of follow-up. Hyperthyroidism patients were newly diagnosed, with disease duration under 2 months, and aged 18 to 65 years. Patients with uncontrolled infections, other autoimmune diseases, pregnancy or lactation were excluded. Diagnoses relied on clinical symptoms, serum thyroxine and TRAb, thyroid ultrasound and orbital computed tomography. For the first round of RT-PCR on the TCR CDR3, the HTBI primer set was used together with the Qiagen OneStep RT-PCR kit. Most expanded thyroid clonotypes (frequency above 0.001) were also detected in blood, a finding suggesting that blood repertoires may reflect thyroid immune responses. A 13 V-J signature model separated ophthalmopathy from stable hyperthyroidism, with roughly 88% sensitivity and roughly 82% specificity in cross-validation and 80%/75% in testing. In validation, the model predicted progression to ophthalmopathy with over 60% sensitivity and 72.22% specificity, a median of 6.5 months before onset. TCR V-J signatures able to tell the groups apart were searched for in a discovery cohort of 90 to 100 patients, of whom over 40 had Graves' ophthalmopathy and 57 had stable Graves' hyperthyroidism. Prospective prediction of ophthalmopathy was tested in an independent validation cohort of fewer than 20 hyperthyroidism patients and around 16 patients who later progressed to ophthalmopathy. The 90 or so discovery patients were randomly split 7:3 into training and test sets. In addition, the study compared T-cell repertoires in thyroid tissue and in blood from roughly six Graves' hyperthyroidism patients. Following sampling, methimazole starting at 30 mg daily was given to hyperthyroidism patients, and high-dose intravenous methylprednisolone was given to ophthalmopathy patients. The libraries were constructed in a second round of multiplex PCR and then size-selected and purified. Libraries were sequenced paired-end with 100 bp reads on an Illumina HiSeq2000. Raw data were processed with SOAPnuke, discarding reads with adapters, uncalled bases, mean Phred below 15, or no exact constant-primer or identifier match. COPE v1.2.5 was used to merge the high-quality paired reads, and each unique nucleotide sequence was defined as a clonotype. MiTCR v1.1 was used to align the clonotypes against IMGT TRBV, TRBD and TRBJ reference segments. Analysis was restricted to V-J combinations with a frequency above 0.0001, which covered 98% to 99.2% of repertoires. A TCS score was defined as the ratio between F50 (clonal expansion) and ExV (chaos), using BLOSUM62-based TCRdist between CDR3 peptides within each V-J. Welch's t-statistics and random forest reduced approximately 520 V-J features to 13, which were used in a naive Bayes classifier (R e1071). Sample size was not statistically predetermined, and blinding of investigators to group allocation was not performed. TCR Vbeta CDR3 sequencing of roughly 140 peripheral blood samples (roughly 43 ophthalmopathy, about 80 hyperthyroidism and some 17 progressor patients) is reported in the paper.

The sequences come from peripheral blood mononuclear cells (PBMCs), collected at new diagnosis, from a patient treated with antithyroid drugs. The V gene is TRBV6-1 and the J gene is TRBJ1-2, with 7 bases aligning to TRBD1. This receptor was taken from a woman aged 25 to 39 with Graves disease. Donor details come from another sample of the same person, matched by shared clones. The nucleotide sequence is TGTGCCAGCAGTGGACAGGGAGGGAATGCAGTTGGCGGCTACACCTTC. Its product reads: CASSGQGGNAVGGYTF.